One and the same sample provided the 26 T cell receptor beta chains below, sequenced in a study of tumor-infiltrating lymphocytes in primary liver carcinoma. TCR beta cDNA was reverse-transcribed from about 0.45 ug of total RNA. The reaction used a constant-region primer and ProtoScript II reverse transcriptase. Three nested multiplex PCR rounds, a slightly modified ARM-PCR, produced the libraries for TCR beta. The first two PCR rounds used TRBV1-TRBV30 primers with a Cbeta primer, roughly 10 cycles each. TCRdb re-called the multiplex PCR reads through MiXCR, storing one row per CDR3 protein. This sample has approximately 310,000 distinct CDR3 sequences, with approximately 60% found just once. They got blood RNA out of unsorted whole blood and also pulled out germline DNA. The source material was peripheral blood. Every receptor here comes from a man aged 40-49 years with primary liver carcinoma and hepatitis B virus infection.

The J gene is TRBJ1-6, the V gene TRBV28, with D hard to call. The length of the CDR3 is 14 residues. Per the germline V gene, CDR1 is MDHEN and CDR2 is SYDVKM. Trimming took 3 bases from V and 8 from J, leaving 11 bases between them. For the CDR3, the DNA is TGTGCCAGCAGTTTTTTGGCCTCCGATTCACCCCTCCACTTT. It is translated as CASSFLASDSPLHF.

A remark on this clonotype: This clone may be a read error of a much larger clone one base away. The CDR3 nucleotides read TGTGCCAGCAGCCTACTAGCGGGCCCCTACAAAGAGCAGTTCTTC. This codes for CASSLLAGPYKEQFF. This chain connects TRBV11-2 to TRBJ2-1, with 9 bases lining up with TRBD2. Germline CDR1 and CDR2: SGHAT and FQNNGV. The CDR3 is 15 residues long. The whole variable domain, filled in from reference TRBV11-2 and TRBJ2-1, reads EAGVAQSPRYKIIEKRQSVAFWCNPISGHATLYWYQQILGQGPKLLIQFQNNGVVDDSQLPKDRFSAERLKGVDSTLKIQPAKLEDSAVYLCASSLLAGPYKEQFFGPGTRLTVL.

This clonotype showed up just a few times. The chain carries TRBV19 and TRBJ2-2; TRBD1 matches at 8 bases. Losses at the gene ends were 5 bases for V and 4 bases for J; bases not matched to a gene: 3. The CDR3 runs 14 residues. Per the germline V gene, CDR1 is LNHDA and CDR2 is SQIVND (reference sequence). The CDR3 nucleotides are TGTGCCAGTAGTCACGGACAGGGCACCGGGGAGCTGTTTTTT. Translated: CASSHGQGTGELFF.

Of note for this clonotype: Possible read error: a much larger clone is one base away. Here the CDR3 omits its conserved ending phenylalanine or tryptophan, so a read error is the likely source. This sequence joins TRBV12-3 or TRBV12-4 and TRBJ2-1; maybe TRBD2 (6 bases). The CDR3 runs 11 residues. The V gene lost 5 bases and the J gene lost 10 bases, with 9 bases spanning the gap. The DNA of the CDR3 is TGTGCCAGCAGTGGAGGGGACGAGCAGTTCTCC. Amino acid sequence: CASSGGDEQFS.

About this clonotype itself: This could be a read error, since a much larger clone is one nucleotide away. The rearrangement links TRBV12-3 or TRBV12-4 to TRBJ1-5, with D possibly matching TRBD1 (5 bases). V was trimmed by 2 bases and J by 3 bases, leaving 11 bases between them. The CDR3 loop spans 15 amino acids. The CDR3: CASSLWGGPNQPQHF. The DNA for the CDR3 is TGTGCCAGCAGTTTATGGGGGGGACCCAATCAGCCCCAGCATTTT.

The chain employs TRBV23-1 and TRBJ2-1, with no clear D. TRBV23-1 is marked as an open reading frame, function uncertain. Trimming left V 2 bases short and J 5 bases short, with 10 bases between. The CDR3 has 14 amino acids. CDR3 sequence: CASSQPVQHNEQFF. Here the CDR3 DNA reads TGCGCCAGCAGTCAACCGGTCCAACACAATGAGCAGTTCTTC.

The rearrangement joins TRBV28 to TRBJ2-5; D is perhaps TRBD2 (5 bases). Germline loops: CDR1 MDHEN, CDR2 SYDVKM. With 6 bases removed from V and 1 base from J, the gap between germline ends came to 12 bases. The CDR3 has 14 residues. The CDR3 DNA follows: TGTGCCAGCAGCTCCTGGGCGGGCCAAGAGACCCAGTACTTC. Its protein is CASSSWAGQETQYF. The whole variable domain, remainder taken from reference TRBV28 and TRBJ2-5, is DVKVTQSSRYLVKRTGEKVFLECVQDMDHENMFWYRQDPGLGLRLIYFSYDVKMKEKGDIPEGYSVSREKKERFSLILESASTNQTSMYLCASSSWAGQETQYFGPGTRLLVL.

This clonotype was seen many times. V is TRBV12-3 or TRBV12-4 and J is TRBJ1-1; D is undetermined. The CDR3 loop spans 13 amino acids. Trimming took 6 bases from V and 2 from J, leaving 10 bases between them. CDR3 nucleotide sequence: TGTGCCAGCAGGATTCGAATTAACACTGAAGCTTTCTTT. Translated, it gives CASRIRINTEAFF.

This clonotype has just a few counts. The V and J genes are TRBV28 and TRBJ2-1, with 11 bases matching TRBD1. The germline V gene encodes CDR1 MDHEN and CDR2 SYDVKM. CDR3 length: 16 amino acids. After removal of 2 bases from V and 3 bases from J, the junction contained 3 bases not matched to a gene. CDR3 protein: CASSLMGQGGYNEQFF. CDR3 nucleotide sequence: TGTGCCAGCAGTTTAATGGGACAGGGGGGCTACAATGAGCAGTTCTTC. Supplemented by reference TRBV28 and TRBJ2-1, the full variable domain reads DVKVTQSSRYLVKRTGEKVFLECVQDMDHENMFWYRQDPGLGLRLIYFSYDVKMKEKGDIPEGYSVSREKKERFSLILESASTNQTSMYLCASSLMGQGGYNEQFFGPGTRLTVL.

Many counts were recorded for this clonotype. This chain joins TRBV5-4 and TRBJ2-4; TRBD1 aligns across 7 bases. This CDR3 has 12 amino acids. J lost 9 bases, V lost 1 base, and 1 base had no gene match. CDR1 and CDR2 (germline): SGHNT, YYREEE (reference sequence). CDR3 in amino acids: CASSLSGGIQYF. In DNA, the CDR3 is TGTGCCAGCAGCTTGTCAGGGGGCATTCAGTACTTC.

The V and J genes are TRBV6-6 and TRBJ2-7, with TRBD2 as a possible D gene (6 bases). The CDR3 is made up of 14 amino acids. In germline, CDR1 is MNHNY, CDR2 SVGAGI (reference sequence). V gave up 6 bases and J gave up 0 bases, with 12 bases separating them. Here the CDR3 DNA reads TGTGCCAGCAGCCCTGGGAGGAGCTCCTACGAGCAGTACTTC. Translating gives CASSPGRSSYEQYF.

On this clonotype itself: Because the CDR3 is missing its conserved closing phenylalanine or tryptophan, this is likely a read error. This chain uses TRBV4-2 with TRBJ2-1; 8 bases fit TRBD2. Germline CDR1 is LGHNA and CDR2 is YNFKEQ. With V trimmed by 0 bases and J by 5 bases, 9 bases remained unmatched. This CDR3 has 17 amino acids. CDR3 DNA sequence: TGTGCCAGCAGCCAAGAGCTCGGGCCAGCGGGGGACAATGAGCAGTTCTTA. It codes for CASSQELGPAGDNEQFL.

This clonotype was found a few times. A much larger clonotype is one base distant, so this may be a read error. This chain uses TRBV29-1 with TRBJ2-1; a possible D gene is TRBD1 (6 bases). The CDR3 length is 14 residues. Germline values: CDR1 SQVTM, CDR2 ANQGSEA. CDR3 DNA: TGCAGCGTTAATACAGGGAATGACTACAATGACCAGTTCTTC. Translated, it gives CSVNTGNDYNDQFF.

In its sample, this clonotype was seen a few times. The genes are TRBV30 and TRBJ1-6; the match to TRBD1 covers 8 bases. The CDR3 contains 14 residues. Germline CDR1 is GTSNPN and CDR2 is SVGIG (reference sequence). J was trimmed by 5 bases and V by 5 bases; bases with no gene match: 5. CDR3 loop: CAWGQGSNNSPLHF. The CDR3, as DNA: TGTGCCTGGGGACAGGGCTCTAATAATTCACCCCTCCACTTT.

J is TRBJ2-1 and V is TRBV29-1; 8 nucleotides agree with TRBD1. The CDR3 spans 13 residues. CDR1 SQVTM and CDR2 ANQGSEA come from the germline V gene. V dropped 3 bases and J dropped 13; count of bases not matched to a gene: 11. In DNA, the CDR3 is TGCAGCGTTGAGGTTCGAGCCGGGACAGGACAGTTCTTC. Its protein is CSVEVRAGTGQFF.

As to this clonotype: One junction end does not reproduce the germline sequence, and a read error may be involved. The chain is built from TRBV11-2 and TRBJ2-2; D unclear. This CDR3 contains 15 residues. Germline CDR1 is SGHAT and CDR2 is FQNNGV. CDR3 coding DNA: TGTGCCAGCATCTTAAGGACCCGGGACACCGGGGAGCTGTTTTTT. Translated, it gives CASILRTRDTGELFF. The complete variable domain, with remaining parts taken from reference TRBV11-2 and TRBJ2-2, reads EAGVAQSPRYKIIEKRQSVAFWCNPISGHATLYWYQQILGQGPKLLIQFQNNGVVDDSQLPKDRFSAERLKGVDSTLKIQPAKLEDSAVYLCASILRTRDTGELFFGEGSRLTVL.

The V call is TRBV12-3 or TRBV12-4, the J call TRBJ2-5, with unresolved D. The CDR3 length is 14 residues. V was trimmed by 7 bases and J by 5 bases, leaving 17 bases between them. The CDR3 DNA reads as TGTGCCAGCACCCCGGTGGGCTCGAGGGAGACCCAGTACTTC. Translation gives CASTPVGSRETQYF.

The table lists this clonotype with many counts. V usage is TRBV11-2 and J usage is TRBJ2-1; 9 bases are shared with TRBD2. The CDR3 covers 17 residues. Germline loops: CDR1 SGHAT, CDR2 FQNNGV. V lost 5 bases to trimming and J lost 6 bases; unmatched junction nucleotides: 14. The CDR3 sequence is CASSLGREGLRSNEQFF. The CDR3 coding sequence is TGTGCCAGCAGCCTCGGGCGGGAGGGACTGAGATCCAATGAGCAGTTCTTC. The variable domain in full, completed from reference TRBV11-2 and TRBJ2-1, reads EAGVAQSPRYKIIEKRQSVAFWCNPISGHATLYWYQQILGQGPKLLIQFQNNGVVDDSQLPKDRFSAERLKGVDSTLKIQPAKLEDSAVYLCASSLGREGLRSNEQFFGPGTRLTVL.

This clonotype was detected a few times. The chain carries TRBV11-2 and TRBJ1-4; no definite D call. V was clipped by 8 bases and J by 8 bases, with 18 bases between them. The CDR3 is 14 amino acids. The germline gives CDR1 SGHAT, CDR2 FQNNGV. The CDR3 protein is CASGRDLGGEKLFF. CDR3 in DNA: TGTGCCAGCGGACGAGATCTGGGAGGGGAAAAACTGTTTTTT. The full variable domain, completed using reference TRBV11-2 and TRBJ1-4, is EAGVAQSPRYKIIEKRQSVAFWCNPISGHATLYWYQQILGQGPKLLIQFQNNGVVDDSQLPKDRFSAERLKGVDSTLKIQPAKLEDSAVYLCASGRDLGGEKLFFGSGTQLSVL.

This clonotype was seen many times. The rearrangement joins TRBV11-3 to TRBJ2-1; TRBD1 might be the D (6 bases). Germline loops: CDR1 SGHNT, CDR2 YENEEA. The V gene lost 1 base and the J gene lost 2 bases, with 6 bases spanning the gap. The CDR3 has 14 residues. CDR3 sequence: CASSLGQAYNEQFF. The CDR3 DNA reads TGTGCCAGCAGCTTAGGACAGGCCTACAATGAGCAGTTCTTC.

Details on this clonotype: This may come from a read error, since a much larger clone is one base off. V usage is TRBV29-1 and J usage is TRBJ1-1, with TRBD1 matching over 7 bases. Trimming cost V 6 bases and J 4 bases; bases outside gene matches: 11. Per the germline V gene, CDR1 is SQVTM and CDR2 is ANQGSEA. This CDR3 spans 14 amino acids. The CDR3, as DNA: TGCAGCGTAGACACGACAGGGTATAGCACTGAAGCTTTCTTT. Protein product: CSVDTTGYSTEAFF.

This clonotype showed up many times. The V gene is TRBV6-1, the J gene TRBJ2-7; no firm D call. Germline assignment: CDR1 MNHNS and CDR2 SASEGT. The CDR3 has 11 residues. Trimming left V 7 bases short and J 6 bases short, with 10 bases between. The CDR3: CASNRQSEQYF. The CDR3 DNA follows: TGTGCCAGCAATCGTCAAAGCGAGCAGTACTTC.

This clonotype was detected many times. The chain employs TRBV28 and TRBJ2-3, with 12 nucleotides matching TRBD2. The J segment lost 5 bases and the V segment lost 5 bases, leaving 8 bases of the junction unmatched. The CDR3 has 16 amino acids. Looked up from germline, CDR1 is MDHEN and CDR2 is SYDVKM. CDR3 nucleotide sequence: TGTGCCAGCAGTCCTGGACTAGCGGGAAAGGTAGATACGCAGTATTTT. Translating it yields CASSPGLAGKVDTQYF.

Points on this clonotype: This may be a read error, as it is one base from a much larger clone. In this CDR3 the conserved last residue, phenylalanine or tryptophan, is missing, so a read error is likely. The CDR3 bases are TGTGCCAGCAGCGCAAGGGGTAGCGGGAGCCTCTACAATGAGCAGTTCTTA. It yields the protein CASSARGSGSLYNEQFL. The chain is built from TRBV4-2 and TRBJ2-1; 9 nucleotides agree with TRBD2. The CDR3 covers 17 residues. V shed 5 bases, J shed 3 bases, and the junction held 11 bases outside the gene matches. Germline V lookup: CDR1 LGHNA, CDR2 YNFKEQ.

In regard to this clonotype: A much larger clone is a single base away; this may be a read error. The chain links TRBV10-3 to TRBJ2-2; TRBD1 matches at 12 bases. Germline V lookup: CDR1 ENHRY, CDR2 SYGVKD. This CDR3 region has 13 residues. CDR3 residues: CADGTGGPGELFF. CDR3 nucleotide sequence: TGTGCGGACGGGACAGGGGGCCCCGGGGAGCTGTTTTTT.

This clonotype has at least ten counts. CDR3 region: CASSFRSARLTYEQYF. CDR3 DNA: TGTGCCAGCAGCTTTAGATCAGCCAGATTAACCTACGAGCAGTACTTC. The genes are TRBV5-5 and TRBJ2-7; D is unresolved. Trimming shortened V by 2 bases and J by 2 bases, and 17 bases separated the two germline ends. The germline gives CDR1 SGHKS, CDR2 YYEKEE (reference sequence). This CDR3 has 16 residues.